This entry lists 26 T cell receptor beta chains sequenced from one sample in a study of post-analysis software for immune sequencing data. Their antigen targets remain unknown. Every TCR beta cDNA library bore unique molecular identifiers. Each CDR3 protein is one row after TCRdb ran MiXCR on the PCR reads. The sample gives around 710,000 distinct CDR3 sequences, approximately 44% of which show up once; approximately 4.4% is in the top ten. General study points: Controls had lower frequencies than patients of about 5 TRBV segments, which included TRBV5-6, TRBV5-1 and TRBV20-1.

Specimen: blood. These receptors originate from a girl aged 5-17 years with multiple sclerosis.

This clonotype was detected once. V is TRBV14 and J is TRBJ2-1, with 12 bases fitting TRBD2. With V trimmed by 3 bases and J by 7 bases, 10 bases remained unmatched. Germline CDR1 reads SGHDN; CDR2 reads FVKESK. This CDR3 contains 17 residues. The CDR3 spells CASSHPSSGRAKNEQFF. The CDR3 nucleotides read TGTGCCAGCAGCCACCCCTCTAGCGGGAGGGCCAAGAATGAGCAGTTCTTC.

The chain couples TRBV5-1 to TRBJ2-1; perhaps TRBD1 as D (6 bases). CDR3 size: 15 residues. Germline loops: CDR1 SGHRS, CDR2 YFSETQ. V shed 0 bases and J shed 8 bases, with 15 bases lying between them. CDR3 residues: CASSLAEGTPDEQFF. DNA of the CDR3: TGCGCCAGCAGCTTGGCCGAGGGGACACCCGATGAGCAGTTCTTC.

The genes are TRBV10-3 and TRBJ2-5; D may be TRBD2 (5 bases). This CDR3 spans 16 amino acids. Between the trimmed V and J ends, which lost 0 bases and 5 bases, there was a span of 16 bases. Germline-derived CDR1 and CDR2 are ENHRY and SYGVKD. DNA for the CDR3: TGTGCCATCAGTGAGTCGAGGGCCTCTTATTGGGAGACCCAGTACTTC. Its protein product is CAISESRASYWETQYF.

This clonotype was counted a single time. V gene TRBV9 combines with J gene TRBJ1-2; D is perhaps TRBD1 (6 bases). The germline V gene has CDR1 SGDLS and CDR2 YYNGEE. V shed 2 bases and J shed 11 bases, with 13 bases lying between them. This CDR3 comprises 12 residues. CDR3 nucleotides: TGTGCCAGCAGCGTCGGGGGGGCTCCATACACCTTC. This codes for CASSVGGAPYTF. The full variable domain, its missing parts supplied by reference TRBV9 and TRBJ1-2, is DSGVTQTPKHLITATGQRVTLRCSPRSGDLSVYWYQQSLDQGLQFLIQYYNGEERAKGNILERFSAQQFPDLHSELNLSSLELGDSALYFCASSVGGAPYTFGSGTRLTVV.

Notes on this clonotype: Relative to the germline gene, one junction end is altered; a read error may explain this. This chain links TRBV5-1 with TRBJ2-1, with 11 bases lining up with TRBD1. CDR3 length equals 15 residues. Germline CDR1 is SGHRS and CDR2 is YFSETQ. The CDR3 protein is CASSLQGQGAGEQCF. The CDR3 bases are TGCGCCAGCAGCTTGCAAGGACAGGGGGCCGGGGAGCAGTGCTTC.

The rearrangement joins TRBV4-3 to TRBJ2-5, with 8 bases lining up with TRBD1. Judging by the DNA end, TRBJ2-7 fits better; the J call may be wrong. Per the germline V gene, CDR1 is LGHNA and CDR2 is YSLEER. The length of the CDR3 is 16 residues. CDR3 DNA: TGCGCCAGCAGCCAAAGCCGGACAGGGTTTCGCTACGAGCAGTACTTC. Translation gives CASSQSRTGFRYEQYF.

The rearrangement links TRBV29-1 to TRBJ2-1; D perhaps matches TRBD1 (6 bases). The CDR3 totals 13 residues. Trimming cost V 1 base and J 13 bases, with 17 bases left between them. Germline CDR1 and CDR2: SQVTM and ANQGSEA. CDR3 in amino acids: CSVEGRGLGTQFF. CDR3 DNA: TGCAGCGTTGAAGGCAGGGGCCTGGGGACCCAGTTCTTC.

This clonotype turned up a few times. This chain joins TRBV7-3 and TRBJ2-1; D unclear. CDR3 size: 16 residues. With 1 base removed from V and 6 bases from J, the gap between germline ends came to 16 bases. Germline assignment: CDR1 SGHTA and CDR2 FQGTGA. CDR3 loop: CASSLSSGHPPNEQFF. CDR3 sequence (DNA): TGTGCCAGCAGCTTAAGTTCTGGGCATCCGCCCAATGAGCAGTTCTTC. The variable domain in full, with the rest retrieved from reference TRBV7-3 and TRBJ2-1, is GAGVSQTPSNKVTEKGKYVELRCDPISGHTALYWYRQSLGQGPEFLIYFQGTGAADDSGLPNDRFFAVRPEGSVSTLKIQRTERGDSAVYLCASSLSSGHPPNEQFFGPGTRLTVL.

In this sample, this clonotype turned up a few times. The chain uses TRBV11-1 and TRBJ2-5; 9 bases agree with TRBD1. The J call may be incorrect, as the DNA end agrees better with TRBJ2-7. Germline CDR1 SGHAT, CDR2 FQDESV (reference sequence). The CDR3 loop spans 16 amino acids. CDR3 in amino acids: CASSRTGEEWGHEQYF. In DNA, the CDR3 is TGTGCCAGCAGCAGGACAGGGGAAGAGTGGGGCCACGAGCAGTACTTC.

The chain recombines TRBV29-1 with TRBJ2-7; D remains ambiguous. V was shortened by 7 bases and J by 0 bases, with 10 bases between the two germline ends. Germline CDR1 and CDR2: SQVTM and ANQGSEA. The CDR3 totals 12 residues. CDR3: CSGIQSSYEQYF. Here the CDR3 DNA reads TGCAGCGGTATACAGAGCTCCTACGAGCAGTACTTC.

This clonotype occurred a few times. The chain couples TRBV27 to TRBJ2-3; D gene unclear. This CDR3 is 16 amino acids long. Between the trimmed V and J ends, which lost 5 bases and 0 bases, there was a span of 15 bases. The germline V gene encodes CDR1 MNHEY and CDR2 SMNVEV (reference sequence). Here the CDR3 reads CASSPAGFASTDTQYF. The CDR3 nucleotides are TGTGCCAGCAGTCCTGCAGGTTTTGCTAGCACAGATACGCAGTATTTT.

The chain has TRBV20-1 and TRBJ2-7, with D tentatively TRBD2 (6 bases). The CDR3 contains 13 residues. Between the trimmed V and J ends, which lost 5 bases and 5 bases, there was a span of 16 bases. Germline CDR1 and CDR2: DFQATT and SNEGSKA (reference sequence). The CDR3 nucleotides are TGCAGTGCTGGGGGGACCGGCCCTCACGAGCAGTACTTC. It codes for CSAGGTGPHEQYF.

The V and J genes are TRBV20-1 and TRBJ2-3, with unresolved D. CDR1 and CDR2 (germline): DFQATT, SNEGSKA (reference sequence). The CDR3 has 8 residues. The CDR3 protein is CRPDTQYF. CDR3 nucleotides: TGCAGGCCAGATACGCAGTATTTT.

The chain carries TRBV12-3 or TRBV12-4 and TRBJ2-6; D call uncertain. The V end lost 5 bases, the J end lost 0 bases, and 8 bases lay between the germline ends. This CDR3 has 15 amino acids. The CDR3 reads CASSLQVSGANVLTF. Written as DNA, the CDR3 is TGTGCCAGCAGTCTACAAGTCTCTGGGGCCAACGTCCTGACTTTC.

CDR3 in DNA: TGTGCCAGCAGCCACCGGGACAGACCTGCCTACGAGCAGTACTTC. It is translated as CASSHRDRPAYEQYF. The rearrangement links TRBV7-2 to TRBJ2-7; 7 bases line up with TRBD1. Germline V gene data show CDR1 as SGHTA and CDR2 as FQGNSA. The trim removed 5 bases at V and 2 bases at J, leaving 9 bases unmatched. This CDR3 spans 15 amino acids.

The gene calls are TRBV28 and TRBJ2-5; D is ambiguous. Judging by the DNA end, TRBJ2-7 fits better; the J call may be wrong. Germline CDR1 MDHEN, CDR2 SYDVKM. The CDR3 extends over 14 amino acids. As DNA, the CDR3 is TGTGCCAGCAGTTTGGACCTTATCCCCTACGAGCAGTACTTC. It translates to CASSLDLIPYEQYF.

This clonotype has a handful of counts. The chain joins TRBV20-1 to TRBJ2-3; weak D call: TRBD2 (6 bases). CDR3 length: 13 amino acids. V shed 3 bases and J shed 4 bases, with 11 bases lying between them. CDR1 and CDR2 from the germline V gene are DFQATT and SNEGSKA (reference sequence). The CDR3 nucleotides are TGCAGTGCTAGTCCGACGGGGGCAGATACGCAGTATTTT. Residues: CSASPTGADTQYF.

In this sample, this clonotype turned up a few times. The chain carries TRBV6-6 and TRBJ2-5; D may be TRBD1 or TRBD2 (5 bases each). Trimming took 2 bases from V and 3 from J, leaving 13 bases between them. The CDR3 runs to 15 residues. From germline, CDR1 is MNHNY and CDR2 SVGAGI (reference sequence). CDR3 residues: CASSYLGTPKETQYF. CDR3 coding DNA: TGTGCCAGCAGTTACCTTGGGACCCCAAAAGAGACCCAGTACTTC.

CDR3 region: CAIRSGGVNTEAFF. Here the CDR3 DNA reads TGTGCCATCAGGAGCGGAGGGGTGAACACTGAAGCTTTCTTT. The chain links TRBV10-3 to TRBJ1-1, with D maybe TRBD1 (5 bases). CDR3 length: 14 residues. Looked up from germline, CDR1 is ENHRY and CDR2 is SYGVKD. V was cut by 6 bases and J by 0 bases, with 11 bases left in between.

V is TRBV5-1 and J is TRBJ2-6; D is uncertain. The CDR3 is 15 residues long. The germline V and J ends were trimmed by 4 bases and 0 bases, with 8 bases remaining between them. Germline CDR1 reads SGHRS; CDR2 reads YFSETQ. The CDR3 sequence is CASSLPPSGANVLTF. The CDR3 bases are TGCGCCAGCAGCCTCCCCCCCTCTGGGGCCAACGTCCTGACTTTC.

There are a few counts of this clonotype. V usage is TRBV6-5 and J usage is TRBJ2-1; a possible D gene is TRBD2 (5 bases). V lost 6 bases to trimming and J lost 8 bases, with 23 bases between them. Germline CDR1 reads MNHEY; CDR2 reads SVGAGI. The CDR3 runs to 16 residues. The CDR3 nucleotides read TGTGCCAGCAGACCCGGAACCGGCGGGCGGCTTGATGAGCAGTTCTTC. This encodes CASRPGTGGRLDEQFF.

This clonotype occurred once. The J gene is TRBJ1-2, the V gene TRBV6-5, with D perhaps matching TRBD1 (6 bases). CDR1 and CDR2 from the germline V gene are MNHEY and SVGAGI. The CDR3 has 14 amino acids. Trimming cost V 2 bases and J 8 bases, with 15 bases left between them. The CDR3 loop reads CASSYARGYRGYTF. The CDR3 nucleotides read TGTGCCAGCAGTTACGCAAGGGGGTATCGGGGCTACACCTTC.

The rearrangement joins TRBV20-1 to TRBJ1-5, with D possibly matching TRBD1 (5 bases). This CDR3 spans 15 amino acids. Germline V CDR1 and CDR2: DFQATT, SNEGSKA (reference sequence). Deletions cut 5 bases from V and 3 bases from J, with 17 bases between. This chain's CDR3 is CSAGVGGRDNQPQHF. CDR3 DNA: TGCAGTGCTGGTGTGGGGGGAAGAGACAATCAGCCCCAGCATTTT.

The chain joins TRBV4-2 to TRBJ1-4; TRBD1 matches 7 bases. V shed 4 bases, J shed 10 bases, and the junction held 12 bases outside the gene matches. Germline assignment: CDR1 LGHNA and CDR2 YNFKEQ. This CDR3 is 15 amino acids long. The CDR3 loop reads CASSPRDSREGKLFF. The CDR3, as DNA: TGTGCCAGCAGCCCACGGGACAGTAGGGAGGGAAAACTGTTTTTT.

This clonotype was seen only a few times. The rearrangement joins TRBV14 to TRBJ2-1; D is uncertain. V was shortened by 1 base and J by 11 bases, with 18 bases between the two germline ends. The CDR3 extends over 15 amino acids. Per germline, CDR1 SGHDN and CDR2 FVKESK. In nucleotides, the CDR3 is TGTGCCAGCAGCCAAGGGCAAAACTATGGGCGCAAGCAGTTCTTC. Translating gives CASSQGQNYGRKQFF. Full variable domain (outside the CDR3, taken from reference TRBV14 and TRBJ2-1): EAGVTQFPSHSVIEKGQTVTLRCDPISGHDNLYWYRRVMGKEIKFLLHFVKESKQDESGMPNNRFLAERTGGTYSTLKVQPAELEDSGVYFCASSQGQNYGRKQFFGPGTRLTVL.

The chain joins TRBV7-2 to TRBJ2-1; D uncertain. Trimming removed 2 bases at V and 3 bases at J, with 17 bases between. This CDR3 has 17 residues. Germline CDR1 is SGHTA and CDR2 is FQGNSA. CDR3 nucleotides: TGTGCCAGCAGCTTAACCGCTACCGCTTCGAACTACAATGAGCAGTTCTTC. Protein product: CASSLTATASNYNEQFF.